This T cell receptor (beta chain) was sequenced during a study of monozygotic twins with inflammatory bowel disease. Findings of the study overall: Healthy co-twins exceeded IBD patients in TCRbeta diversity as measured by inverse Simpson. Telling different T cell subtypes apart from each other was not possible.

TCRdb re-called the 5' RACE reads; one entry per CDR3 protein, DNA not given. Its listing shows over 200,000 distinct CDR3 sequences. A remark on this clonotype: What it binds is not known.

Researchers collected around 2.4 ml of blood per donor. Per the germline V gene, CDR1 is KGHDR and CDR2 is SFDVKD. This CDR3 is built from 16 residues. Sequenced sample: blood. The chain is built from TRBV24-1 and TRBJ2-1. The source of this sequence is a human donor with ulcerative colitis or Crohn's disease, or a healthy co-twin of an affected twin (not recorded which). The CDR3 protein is CATSDLTVLGYNEQFF.